This T cell receptor beta chain was sequenced for a study of control samples from healthy donors and cancer patients. Libraries were prepared by immunoSEQ multiplex PCR; TCRdb keeps only in-frame clonotypes and omits some of them. Of about 180,000 clones listed, roughly 94% were seen once; the top ten hold around 1.3%. V was pared by 5 bases and J by 2 bases, with 4 bases of the junction left unmatched. This CDR3 region has 15 residues. Per germline, CDR1 SGHTA and CDR2 FQGTGA. The specimen was blood. The TCR originated in a woman aged 18-29 years in good health. J is TRBJ2-3 and V is TRBV7-3; TRBD2 matches at 10 bases. The CDR3 here is CASSLAGADTDTQYF. In nucleotides, the CDR3 is TGTGCCAGCAGCCTAGCGGGGGCTGACACAGATACGCAGTATTTT.